The present TCR beta chain was sequenced within a study of T cells expressing NK-cell markers. From the 5' RACE reads, TCRdb lists one entry per CDR3 protein and no DNA. The clone table shows 250,000 to 300,000 distinct CDR3 sequences, with the ten largest holding about 0.39%. On this clonotype itself: Its antigen remains unknown.

Regarding the study as a whole: As a fraction of CD8+ T cells, dominant NKG2C+ clonotypes reached about 1.0-7.5% in roughly 6 donors. In a few donors, dominant clonotypes made up about 25-60.1% of CD3+CD56-NKG2C+ cells.

Material: blood T cells: a sorted CD56 or NKG2C T cell subset, CD4+ or CD8+ T cells, or bulk PBMC T cells (not recorded which). The receptor's source is a man aged 18 to 29 in good health.

CDR3 sequence reads: CASSLSSYYSYEQYF. This chain links TRBV7-8 with TRBJ2-7. Germline CDR1 and CDR2: SGHVS and FQNEAQ. The CDR3 covers 15 residues.